The T cell receptor beta chain under discussion was sequenced for a study of blood T cells in healthy people across ages. General study findings and limits: Investigators viewed diversity estimates from one million T cells as underestimates, the study reported.

Next came a second PCR, run for about 6 to 12 cycles, which used a sample-barcoded 5' primer along with a J-beta primer mix. TCRdb independently ran MiXCR on the 5' RACE reads; one entry per CDR3 protein. This sample has some 1 million distinct CDR3 sequences, with under 45% found just once. For this clonotype: The antigen remains unidentified.

CDR1 and CDR2 (germline): MNHEY, SVGEGT. The CDR3 is 18 amino acids. V gave up 3 bases and J gave up 0 bases; unmatched junction bases: 13. The chain couples TRBV6-2 or TRBV6-3 to TRBJ2-7; 8 bases match TRBD1. The TCR was taken from a woman aged 55 to 70 in good health. Sequenced input: blood. As DNA, the CDR3 is TGTGCCAGCAGTTATCGGACAGGGAGAGGGCGGAGCTCCTACGAGCAGTACTTC. Protein: CASSYRTGRGRSSYEQYF.